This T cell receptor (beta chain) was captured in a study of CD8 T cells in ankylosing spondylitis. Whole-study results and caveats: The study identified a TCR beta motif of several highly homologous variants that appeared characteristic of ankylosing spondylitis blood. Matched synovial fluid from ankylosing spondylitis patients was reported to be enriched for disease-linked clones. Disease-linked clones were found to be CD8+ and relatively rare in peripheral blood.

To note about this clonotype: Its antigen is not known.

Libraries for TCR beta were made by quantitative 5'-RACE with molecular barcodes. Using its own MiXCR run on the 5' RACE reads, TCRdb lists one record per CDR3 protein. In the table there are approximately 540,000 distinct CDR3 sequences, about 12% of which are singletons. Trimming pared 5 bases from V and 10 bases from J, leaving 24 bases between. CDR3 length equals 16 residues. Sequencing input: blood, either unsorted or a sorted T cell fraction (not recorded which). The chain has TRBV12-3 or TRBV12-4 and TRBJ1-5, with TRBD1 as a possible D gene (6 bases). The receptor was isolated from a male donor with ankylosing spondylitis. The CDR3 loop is CASSPLGGRVWGPQHF. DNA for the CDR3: TGTGCCAGCAGTCCGTTAGGGGGACGTGTCTGGGGACCCCAGCATTTT.